This T cell receptor (beta chain) was recorded in a study of cytomegalovirus exposure and HLA in healthy donors. General observations from the study: For most TCR beta V segments, an earlier analysis put the productive rate at about 87% or about 30% of the time.

A remark on this clone: As yet, its antigen is unknown.

Researchers ran the PCR with 60 Vbeta and 13 Jbeta primers. Produced via immunoSEQ multiplex PCR; TCRdb's table is partial and in-frame only. The table has about 86,000 clones, about three quarters seen once. Deletions cut 0 bases from V and 3 bases from J, with 12 bases between. In germline, CDR1 is MNHNS, CDR2 SASEGT. This CDR3 has 15 amino acids. The receptor comes from a man aged 55 to 69 in good health and CMV-seronegative. The rearrangement uses TRBV6-1 and TRBJ2-7; tentatively, D is TRBD1 (6 bases). Sequencing used PBMCs. CDR3 in DNA: TGTGCCAGCAGTGAAGCGACAGGTGGGCTCTACGAGCAGTACTTC. Translated, it gives CASSEATGGLYEQYF.